This entry lists 24 T cell receptor beta chains sequenced from one sample in a study of Tregs in tolerant kidney transplant recipients. Clones were read by immunoSEQ multiplex PCR, and TCRdb kept only the in-frame ones, dropping some. The data hold 50,000 or so clones, with around nine tenths observed a single time. Recipients received nonmyeloablative bone marrow transplants from related graft donors, with transient mixed chimerism. The starting material was CD8+ T cells from blood (PBMCs), obtained 12 months after the transplant. These receptors originate from a human patient who received a combined kidney and bone marrow transplant. Some T cells may be provided by the graft donor.

The chain joins TRBV9 to TRBJ2-7, with a possible D match to TRBD2 (7 bases). Germline V lookup: CDR1 SGDLS, CDR2 YYNGEE. There are 15 residues in the CDR3. The V end was cut by 0 bases, the J end by 0 bases, with 10 bases between. The CDR3 protein is CASSVGGGHSYEQYF. The CDR3 DNA reads TGTGCCAGCAGCGTAGGGGGGGGCCACTCCTACGAGCAGTACTTC.

The chain is built from TRBV19 and TRBJ1-5; D is ambiguous. Per the germline V gene, CDR1 is LNHDA and CDR2 is SQIVND (reference sequence). The V end lost 6 bases, the J end lost 5 bases, and 5 bases lay between the germline ends. CDR3 length equals 11 residues. CDR3 in amino acids: CASSQYQPQHF. For the CDR3, the DNA is TGTGCCAGTAGCCAATATCAGCCCCAGCATTTT. Filled out from reference TRBV19 and TRBJ1-5, the complete variable domain reads DGGITQSPKYLFRKEGQNVTLSCEQNLNHDAMYWYRQDPGQGLRLIYYSQIVNDFQKGDIAEGYSVSREKKESFPLTVTSAQKNPTAFYLCASSQYQPQHFGDGTRLSIL.

This clone has a single count. The V gene is TRBV4-2, the J gene TRBJ2-3; no firm D call. The CDR3 contains 16 residues. Trimming stripped 0 bases from V and 4 bases from J, with 14 bases between. From germline, CDR1 is LGHNA and CDR2 YNFKEQ. This CDR3 is CASSQDSLVFPDTQYF. The CDR3 region has the DNA TGTGCCAGCAGCCAAGATAGCCTAGTCTTCCCAGATACGCAGTATTTT.

The rearrangement links TRBV9 to TRBJ2-1; 8 positions match TRBD1. The trim removed 3 bases at V and 3 bases at J, leaving 11 bases unmatched. In germline, CDR1 is SGDLS, CDR2 YYNGEE. The CDR3 runs 17 residues. CDR3 DNA sequence: TGTGCCAGCAGCGCTAGAGGGACAGGCTATATCTACAATGAGCAGTTCTTC. Encoded protein: CASSARGTGYIYNEQFF.

This clone rates as medium-sized. This sequence joins TRBV15 and TRBJ2-2; possibly TRBD2 for D (5 bases). CDR3 length: 14 residues. Trimming removed 2 bases from V and 6 bases from J, with 10 bases in between. Germline CDR1 is LNHNV and CDR2 is YYDKDF (reference sequence). CDR3 sequence: CATSRSPEAGELFF. CDR3 nucleotide sequence: TGTGCCACCAGCAGATCTCCGGAGGCCGGGGAGCTGTTTTTT.

The chain has TRBV30 and TRBJ2-1, with 9 bases identical to TRBD2. Germline V gene sequence: CDR1 GTSNPN, CDR2 SVGIG (reference sequence). The J segment lost 10 bases and the V segment lost 5 bases, leaving 9 bases of the junction unmatched. The CDR3 loop spans 13 amino acids. CDR3 DNA sequence: TGTGCCTGGCAAAGGGGACTAGCTATCGAGCAGTTCTTC. Its protein is CAWQRGLAIEQFF.

The chain carries TRBV21-1 and TRBJ2-3; the D segment call TRBD2 is taken from the table without a DNA check. TRBV21-1 is assigned pseudogene status. This CDR3 is built from 18 residues. In DNA, the CDR3 is TGTGCCAGCAGCCCCTACTTAGCGGGAGAATTCGGCACAGATACGCAGTATTTT. Amino acids: CASSPYLAGEFGTDTQYF.

V gene TRBV4-3 combines with J gene TRBJ2-7; D is undetermined. Trimming stripped 1 base from V and 5 bases from J, with 15 bases between. CDR3 length: 15 amino acids. Germline V gene lookup returns CDR1 LGHNA and CDR2 YSLEER. The CDR3 sequence is CASSQGLRFLHEQYF. The CDR3 bases are TGCGCCAGCAGCCAAGGGTTGCGGTTCCTACACGAGCAGTACTTC.

The V and J genes are TRBV7-2 and TRBJ2-7, with 9 bases lining up with TRBD2. There are 14 residues in the CDR3. With V trimmed by 5 bases and J by 1 base, 3 bases remained unmatched. CDR1 is SGHTA, CDR2 FQGNSA, per germline. The CDR3, as DNA: TGTGCCAGCAGCACAGCGGGAGGTTCCTACGAGCAGTACTTC. It is translated as CASSTAGGSYEQYF. Full variable domain (outside the CDR3, taken from reference TRBV7-2 and TRBJ2-7): GAGVSQSPSNKVTEKGKDVELRCDPISGHTALYWYRQSLGQGLEFLIYFQGNSAPDKSGLPSDRFSAERTGGSVSTLTIQRTQQEDSAVYLCASSTAGGSYEQYFGPGTRLTVT.

J is TRBJ2-1 and V is TRBV9, with TRBD1 identical over 9 bases. V lost 0 bases and J lost 6; bases outside the gene matches: 10. The CDR3 is made up of 17 amino acids. Germline V CDR1 and CDR2: SGDLS, YYNGEE. The CDR3 sequence is CASSVATGTGRSNEQFF. The CDR3 DNA reads as TGTGCCAGCAGCGTAGCTACCGGGACAGGGCGTAGCAATGAGCAGTTCTTC.

This sequence joins TRBV9 and TRBJ2-1; tentative D call: TRBD2 (6 bases). The V and J ends lost 4 bases and 3 bases respectively, with 23 bases between them. This CDR3 contains 18 residues. Germline CDR1 reads SGDLS; CDR2 reads YYNGEE. The CDR3 here is CASSPGTLHNSFYNEQFF. CDR3 nucleotides: TGTGCCAGCAGCCCAGGGACTTTACACAACTCATTCTACAATGAGCAGTTCTTC.

The CDR3 protein is CASSLEVGGPGRDTQYF. The CDR3 DNA is TGTGCCAGCAGCTTGGAAGTGGGGGGGCCGGGGAGGGATACGCAGTATTTT. The chain carries TRBV5-4 and TRBJ2-3, with D maybe TRBD2 (7 bases). The length of the CDR3 is 17 residues. V shed 0 bases and J shed 6 bases, with 20 bases lying between them. Germline CDR1 SGHNT, CDR2 YYREEE (reference sequence). Drawing the rest from reference TRBV5-4 and TRBJ2-3, the complete variable domain is ETGVTQSPTHLIKTRGQQVTLRCSSQSGHNTVSWYQQALGQGPQFIFQYYREEENGRGNFPPRFSGLQFPNYSSELNVNALELDDSALYLCASSLEVGGPGRDTQYFGPGTRLTVL.

This chain connects TRBV30 to TRBJ2-5; no clear D. This CDR3 spans 13 amino acids. The germline gives CDR1 GTSNPN, CDR2 SVGIG (reference sequence). The ends were cut back, 2 bases at V and 0 bases at J, with 7 bases in the middle. The CDR3 DNA follows: TGTGCCTGGAGTTGGCGGAACCAAGAGACCCAGTACTTC. Amino acids: CAWSWRNQETQYF.

On this clone: Other DNA sequences in the sample encode the same CDR3. The chain uses TRBV4-2 and TRBJ1-6; D is uncertain. The V gene lost 3 bases and the J gene lost 7 bases, with 13 bases spanning the gap. The CDR3 has 15 residues. Germline V gene lookup returns CDR1 LGHNA and CDR2 YNFKEQ. The CDR3 protein is CASSQEDGPNSPLHF. Written as DNA, the CDR3 is TGTGCCAGCAGCCAGGAGGACGGACCAAATTCACCCCTCCACTTT.

This chain uses TRBV19 with TRBJ2-1; TRBD2 aligns across 8 bases. CDR3 length equals 16 residues. With V trimmed by 3 bases and J by 4 bases, 8 bases remained unmatched. Germline V gene lookup returns CDR1 LNHDA and CDR2 SQIVND (reference sequence). This CDR3 is CASSIGTSGVYNEQFF. The CDR3 region has the DNA TGTGCCAGTAGTATCGGCACTAGCGGAGTTTACAATGAGCAGTTCTTC.

The CDR3 DNA reads as TGTGCCAGCAGCTCAGTCGGGGTTCTGACAGATACGCAGTATTTT. Its translation is CASSSVGVLTDTQYF. V is TRBV27 and J is TRBJ2-3, with D perhaps matching TRBD2 (5 bases). The CDR3 runs to 15 residues. The V gene lost 6 bases and the J gene lost 3 bases, with 16 bases spanning the gap. Germline V gene lookup returns CDR1 MNHEY and CDR2 SMNVEV (reference sequence).

The J gene is TRBJ2-6, the V gene TRBV9, with D hard to call. Per the germline V gene, CDR1 is SGDLS and CDR2 is YYNGEE. The CDR3 extends over 18 amino acids. Trimming took 0 bases from V and 1 from J, leaving 14 bases between them. DNA of the CDR3: TGTGCCAGCAGCGTAGAGAGTTTGGGCGTTTCTGGGGCCAACGTCCTGACTTTC. This sequence encodes CASSVESLGVSGANVLTF.

The chain couples TRBV7-7 to TRBJ2-7; 9 bases are shared with TRBD1. This CDR3 spans 16 amino acids. The J segment lost 1 base and the V segment lost 6 bases, leaving 10 bases of the junction unmatched. Per the germline V gene, CDR1 is SSHAT and CDR2 is FNYEAQ (reference sequence). CDR3 in DNA: TGTGCCAGCAGTTCCCCGGGACAGGGCCAATCCTACGAGCAGTACTTC. It specifies CASSSPGQGQSYEQYF.

The chain carries TRBV19 and TRBJ2-7; TRBD1 might be the D (5 bases). Germline loops: CDR1 LNHDA, CDR2 SQIVND (reference sequence). The CDR3 runs to 13 residues. The V gene lost 6 bases and the J gene lost 2 bases, with 11 bases spanning the gap. The CDR3 loop is CASSPPGTYEQYF. CDR3 in DNA: TGTGCCAGTAGCCCGCCAGGGACCTACGAGCAGTACTTC.

This sequence joins TRBV9 and TRBJ1-2; D is possibly TRBD1 (6 bases). The germline V gene encodes CDR1 SGDLS and CDR2 YYNGEE. V was trimmed by 3 bases and J by 2 bases, leaving 14 bases between them. CDR3 length: 15 residues. CDR3 amino acids: CASSDQDTGNYGYTF. In nucleotides, the CDR3 is TGTGCCAGCAGCGACCAAGATACAGGGAACTATGGCTACACCTTC.

The genes are TRBV30 and TRBJ2-7, with a weak D call TRBD2 (5 bases). Germline lookup yields CDR1 GTSNPN and CDR2 SVGIG (reference sequence). V was cut by 4 bases and J by 3 bases, with 16 bases left in between. This CDR3 comprises 14 residues. CDR3 residues: CAWNRMDGGYEQYF. The CDR3 DNA reads as TGTGCCTGGAACCGTATGGACGGAGGCTACGAGCAGTACTTC.

The V and J genes are TRBV2 and TRBJ2-5, with 7 bases fitting TRBD1. V gave up 6 bases and J gave up 3 bases; unmatched junction bases: 10. The germline V gene has CDR1 SNHLY and CDR2 FYNNEI. The CDR3 consists of 15 residues. CDR3 in DNA: TGTGCCAGCAGCTCGGTGGGACAGTTAAAAGAGACCCAGTACTTC. The encoded protein is CASSSVGQLKETQYF.

The V gene is TRBV19, the J gene TRBJ2-1; 11 positions match TRBD2. The J segment lost 5 bases and the V segment lost 3 bases, leaving 9 bases of the junction unmatched. The CDR3 loop spans 17 amino acids. The germline CDR1 and CDR2 sequences are LNHDA and SQIVND (reference sequence). The DNA for the CDR3 is TGTGCCAGTAGTATCGGAAGACTAGCGGGACCACACAATGAGCAGTTCTTC. This encodes CASSIGRLAGPHNEQFF.

The rearrangement joins TRBV6-5 to TRBJ1-1; 8 bases are a match to TRBD1. The CDR3 runs 14 residues. The V segment lost 4 bases and the J segment 1 base; nucleotides outside the gene matches: 2. The V gene's germline CDR1 is MNHEY and CDR2 SVGAGI. CDR3 nucleotide sequence: TGTGCCAGCAGTTTGGGACAGGCGAACACTGAAGCTTTCTTT. Translated, it gives CASSLGQANTEAFF.